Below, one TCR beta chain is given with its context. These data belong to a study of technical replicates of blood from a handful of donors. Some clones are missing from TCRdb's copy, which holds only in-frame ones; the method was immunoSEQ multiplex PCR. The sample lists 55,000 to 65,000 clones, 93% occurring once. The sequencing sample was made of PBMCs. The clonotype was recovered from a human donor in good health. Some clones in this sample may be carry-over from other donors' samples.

In DNA, the CDR3 is TGCGCCAGCAGCGTGGTCGGGGGGTCCTCTTACGATGAGCAGTTCTTC. This translates into CASSVVGGSSYDEQFF. The V gene is TRBV5-1, the J gene TRBJ2-1; 7 bases are shared with TRBD2. Losses at the gene ends were 4 bases for V and 8 bases for J; bases not matched to a gene: 15. The CDR3 is made up of 16 amino acids. The germline V gene has CDR1 SGHRS and CDR2 YFSETQ.